This entry lists 12 T cell receptor beta chains sequenced from one sample in a study of early T cells in non-severe SARS-CoV-2 infection. TCRdb recomputed calls from the 5' RACE reads with MiXCR, one row per CDR3 protein. The sample shows tens of thousands of distinct CDR3 sequences, approximately 13% of them seen only once. The specimen was whole blood. The receptors stem from an adult who was a healthcare worker with PCR-confirmed SARS-CoV-2 infection or an uninfected control (not recorded which).

The chain combines TRBV20-1 with TRBJ2-7; 8 bases fit TRBD2. The germline V gene encodes CDR1 DFQATT and CDR2 SNEGSKA (reference sequence). The CDR3 has 14 residues. V was clipped by 0 bases and J by 5 bases; unmatched bases: 6. The CDR3 nucleotides are TGCAGTGCTAGAGACCCGGGGGGGTCCCACGAGCAGTACTTC. Translated: CSARDPGGSHEQYF.

This clonotype was detected only a few times. The J gene is TRBJ2-1, the V gene TRBV6-4; TRBD2 aligns across 9 bases. Germline CDR1 MRHNA, CDR2 SNTAGT. V lost 5 bases and J lost 12; bases outside the gene matches: 11. CDR3 length equals 14 residues. The CDR3: CASSSSGTHDGQFF. CDR3 nucleotides: TGTGCCAGCAGTTCTAGCGGGACCCACGACGGGCAGTTCTTC.

This sequence joins TRBV7-9 and TRBJ2-3; 7 bases are shared with TRBD1. This CDR3 has 14 residues. V gave up 4 bases and J gave up 4 bases; unmatched junction bases: 5. CDR1 and CDR2 from the germline V gene are SEHNR and FQNEAQ (reference sequence). The CDR3 region has the DNA TGTGCCAGCAGCTCCGGGACAGTGGCAGATACGCAGTATTTT. It translates to CASSSGTVADTQYF. Full variable domain (outside the CDR3, taken from reference TRBV7-9 and TRBJ2-3): DTGVSQNPRHKITKRGQNVTFRCDPISEHNRLYWYRQTLGQGPEFLTYFQNEAQLEKSRLLSDRFSAERPKGSFSTLEIQRTEQGDSAMYLCASSSGTVADTQYFGPGTRLTVL.

The table lists this clonotype with many counts. The V gene is TRBV28, the J gene TRBJ2-1; 7 positions agree with TRBD2. CDR1 is MDHEN and CDR2 is SYDVKM in the germline V gene. Losses at the gene ends were 5 bases for V and 8 bases for J; bases not matched to a gene: 12. CDR3 length equals 15 residues. CDR3 in amino acids: CASSPLPREFDEQFF. In nucleotides, the CDR3 is TGTGCCAGCAGTCCCCTCCCGCGGGAGTTCGATGAGCAGTTCTTC. Full variable domain (outside the CDR3, taken from reference TRBV28 and TRBJ2-1): DVKVTQSSRYLVKRTGEKVFLECVQDMDHENMFWYRQDPGLGLRLIYFSYDVKMKEKGDIPEGYSVSREKKERFSLILESASTNQTSMYLCASSPLPREFDEQFFGPGTRLTVL.

The genes are TRBV9 and TRBJ2-2; 9 bases agree with TRBD2. The CDR3 sequence is 18 residues long. Germline-derived CDR1 and CDR2 are SGDLS and YYNGEE. J lost 3 bases, V lost 0 bases, and 9 bases had no gene match. CDR3 sequence reads: CASSVDAGGPLYTGELFF. The DNA of the CDR3 is TGTGCCAGCAGCGTAGATGCGGGAGGGCCCTTGTACACCGGGGAGCTGTTTTTT.

The gene calls are TRBV28 and TRBJ2-7; a possible D gene is TRBD2 (5 bases). Germline-derived CDR1 and CDR2 are MDHEN and SYDVKM. The CDR3 covers 11 residues. V lost 7 bases and J 7 bases, leaving 11 bases between the germline ends. The CDR3 bases are TGTGCCAGCACCCTCGGGGATGAGCAGTACTTC. Translating it yields CASTLGDEQYF.

The J gene is TRBJ2-3, the V gene TRBV24-1; D not resolved. The V and J ends lost 1 base and 2 bases respectively, with 3 bases between them. The germline gives CDR1 KGHDR, CDR2 SFDVKD. CDR3 length: 13 amino acids. Here the CDR3 reads CATSDFSTDTQYF. CDR3 DNA sequence: TGTGCCACCAGTGATTTTTCCACAGATACGCAGTATTTT.

This clonotype was seen a few times. V and J are TRBV28 and TRBJ2-7; D call uncertain. Between the trimmed V and J ends, which lost 6 bases and 1 base, there was a span of 7 bases. The CDR3 spans 12 residues. CDR1 and CDR2 from the germline V gene are MDHEN and SYDVKM. The CDR3 coding sequence is TGTGCCAGCAGGGCGTTTTCCTACGAGCAGTACTTC. This gives the protein CASRAFSYEQYF.

In this sample, this clonotype turned up many times. The chain has TRBV11-2 and TRBJ1-1; the D gene is possibly TRBD1 (6 bases). CDR3 length: 15 residues. From germline, CDR1 is SGHAT and CDR2 FQNNGV. Trimming removed 5 bases from V and 0 bases from J, with 13 bases in between. The CDR3 DNA sequence: TGTGCCAGCAGCGCCACGGACAGACTGAACACTGAAGCTTTCTTT. Amino acid sequence: CASSATDRLNTEAFF.

This clonotype was recorded a few times. The J gene is TRBJ2-1, the V gene TRBV3-1, with no clear D. V was cut by 4 bases and J by 10 bases, with 11 bases left in between. This CDR3 is built from 12 residues. CDR1 LGHDT and CDR2 YNNKEL come from the germline V gene (reference sequence). The CDR3 region is CASSLVGLEQFF. The DNA for the CDR3 is TGTGCCAGCAGCCTTGTGGGGTTGGAGCAGTTCTTC.

This clonotype showed up many times. In nucleotides, the CDR3 is TGCGCCAGCAGTGAGTCGGCGGTAAATGTGGGGGGCAAAAACATTCAGTACTTC. It encodes CASSESAVNVGGKNIQYF. The chain carries TRBV10-1 and TRBJ2-4; TRBD2 might be the D (6 bases). Germline V CDR1 and CDR2: WNHNN, SYGVQD (reference sequence). V was pared by 0 bases and J by 3 bases, with 18 bases between. The CDR3 covers 18 residues.

In its sample, this clonotype was seen many times. This chain links TRBV12-5 with TRBJ2-2, with D possibly called TRBD1 or TRBD2 (5 bases each). CDR1 is LGHNT, CDR2 FRNRAP, per germline. Trimming removed 5 bases from V and 4 bases from J, with 14 bases in between. This CDR3 has 15 residues. CDR3 amino acids: CASGTGTGSTGELFF. CDR3 sequence (DNA): TGTGCTAGTGGTACCGGGACGGGAAGCACCGGGGAGCTGTTTTTT.